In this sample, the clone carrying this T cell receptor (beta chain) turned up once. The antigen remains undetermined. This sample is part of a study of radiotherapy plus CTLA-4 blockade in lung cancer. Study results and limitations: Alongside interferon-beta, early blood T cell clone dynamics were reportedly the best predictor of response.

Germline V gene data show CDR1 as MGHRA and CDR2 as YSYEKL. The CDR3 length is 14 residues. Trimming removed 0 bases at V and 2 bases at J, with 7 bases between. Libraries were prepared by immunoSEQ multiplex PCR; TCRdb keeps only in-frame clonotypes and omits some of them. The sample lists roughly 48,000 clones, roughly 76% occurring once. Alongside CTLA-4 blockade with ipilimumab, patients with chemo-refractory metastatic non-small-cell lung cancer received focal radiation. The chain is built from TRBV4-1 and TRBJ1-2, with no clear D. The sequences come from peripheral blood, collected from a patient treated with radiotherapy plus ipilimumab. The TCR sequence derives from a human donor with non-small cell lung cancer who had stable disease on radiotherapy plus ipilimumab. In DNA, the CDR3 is TGCGCCAGCAGCCAAGATATTCAGAACTATGGCTACACCTTC. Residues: CASSQDIQNYGYTF.